This TCR beta chain was sequenced for a study of hypomethylating agent response in myelodysplastic syndrome (dated by TCRdb to about 2021). About the study as a whole: Patients were treated with the hypomethylating agents azacitidine (about 70% of the 11) or decitabine (3 of 11). The cohort was composed of under ten male and 2 female myelodysplastic syndrome patients. Patients had a mean age of approximately 72 +/- 6.3 years, and a diploid cytogenetic profile was the most common. The most frequent mutation was TET2, found in about 50% of the 11 patients. Roughly 6 patients had a response of complete response or hematologic improvement, and roughly five patients did not respond. Response was defined as complete response or hematologic improvement, and patients meeting neither criterion were classed as non-responders. The investigation overall reported the following: Only about a dozen patients were analyzed, so the cohort was small. A possible recognition of novel MDS antigens by the shared GLIPH2 clusters was not confirmed and needs experimental validation. The healthy control donors were not matched in age to the MDS patients, and this mismatch could have affected the comparison between MDS and healthy donors. Responders more often showed novel clonotypes emerging, while non-responders displayed more contracted clonotypes after treatment. After hypomethylating agent treatment, no significant change in richness, rarefaction diversity or clonality was seen, either across all patients or within response groups.

To note about this clone: Its antigen is unknown. Base quality data are lacking; no much larger clone is found one base away.

The germline V gene specifies MGHDK as CDR1 and SYGVNS as CDR2. The CDR3 holds 17 amino acids from the cysteine to the phenylalanine. Of all the DNA, just the CDR3 is kept, 51 bases in frame from base 1. Trimming leaves V shorter by 1 base and J shorter by 7 bases, with the junction holding 8 bases beyond the gene matches. Library prep was done by the immunoSEQ multiplex PCR assay. Sequencing was run at survey resolution with two replicates of roughly 200 ng each, for a total of roughly 400 ng of DNA per sample. The hsTCRB kit detected rearranged TCRB sequences in genomic DNA using multiplex PCR primers targeting V and J genes. To amplify the CDR3 region, the first PCR ran for approximately 29 cycles with the QIAGEN Multiplex PCR Kit. A second PCR of around 8 cycles attached sample barcodes and Illumina adapters to each replicate. Pooled libraries were quantified with a QuantStudio 6 and the KAPA library quantification kit. About 15 pM of pooled libraries was sequenced on an Illumina MiSeq using 156-cycle single-end reads plus a 15-cycle index read. As for how the authors treated the data: Of some 170,000 unique clonotypes, roughly 1.5% were flagged by VDJdb annotation as previously reported viral-epitope-specific clonotypes. The immunoSEQ Data Assistant and immunoSEQ Analyzer turned the raw reads into TCRB repertoires that were normalized and annotated. BioAnalyzer and version 0.6.5 of the immunarch R package were the tools used for clonotype analysis. Before richness was estimated, every repertoire was downsampled to match the clone count of the smallest repertoire. Clonotypes were categorized as expanded, contracted or novel by Fisher's exact tests, where a novel clonotype had zero frequency before treatment. GLIPH2 clustered significantly changed CDR3 beta sequences using simulation_depth=1000 and kmer_min_depth=3, excluding CDR3s shorter than five residues. What TCRdb holds here is the immuneACCESS table cut down to in-frame rearrangements. Part of the clones is not present; checked against another copy, under half of the missing clones reflect an unresolved V gene, and the others are unexplained. V and J calls and clone size are given by that table; D and trimming were obtained from the DNA. This sample lists around 4,000 clones; approximately 86% were detected once. The ten biggest clones cover 9.5% to 15% of the sample.

Bulk bone marrow was analyzed, and T-cell subsets were not sorted. TCR beta CDR3 regions were immunosequenced from bone marrow of fewer than twelve myelodysplastic syndrome patients before and after hypomethylating agent therapy. Each patient contributed a baseline bone marrow plus two to three bone marrows at different post-treatment timepoints for longitudinal repertoire tracking. Genomic DNA was extracted from whole bone marrow, and quality was checked by TapeStation, NanoDrop OneC and PicoGreen assays. This clonotype was sampled from a human donor with myelodysplastic syndrome. The chain links TRBV25-1 with TRBJ1-6; the central 9 bases match TRBD1. The sample in question was bone marrow, obtained before or after starting hypomethylating agent treatment for myelodysplastic syndrome (not recorded which). The CDR3 region reads CASSESTGGAFNSPLHF. The sequenced DNA: TGTGCCAGCAGTGAATCCACAGGGGGCGCGTTCAATTCACCCCTCCACTTT.